Below are 2 T cell receptor beta chains sequenced from a single sample in a study of blood T cell repertoires in COVID-19. Using immunoSEQ multiplex PCR, the repertoire was profiled, and TCRdb retains in-frame clones only, with some absent. The sample has 150,000 to 200,000 clones, 89% seen once; the top ten hold approximately 2.8%. Material for sequencing was peripheral blood. These receptor sequences come from a man between 60 and 75 years old with acute or convalescent COVID-19.

This clone has only one observation. This rearrangement joins TRBV5-1 to TRBJ2-5, with 9 bases aligning to TRBD2. The CDR3 extends over 16 amino acids. V trimming: 0 bases; J trimming: 1 base; junction bases outside the gene matches: 4. Germline values: CDR1 SGHRS, CDR2 YFSETQ. The CDR3 reads CASSLAAGGGQETQYF. As DNA, the CDR3 is TGCGCCAGCAGCTTGGCCGCGGGAGGGGGCCAAGAGACCCAGTACTTC.

V is TRBV5-1 and J is TRBJ2-1; no clear D. Trimming pared 0 bases from V and 4 bases from J, leaving 5 bases between. The CDR3 extends over 13 amino acids. CDR1 is SGHRS, CDR2 YFSETQ, per germline. The CDR3 sequence is CASSLDKYNEQFF. CDR3 DNA: TGCGCCAGCAGCTTGGACAAGTACAATGAGCAGTTCTTC.